Shown below are 31 T cell receptor beta chains from a single sample sequenced in a study of Graves' ophthalmopathy and Graves' hyperthyroidism. For repertoire sequencing, the TCR beta CDR3 regions were amplified from RNA transcripts. First-round RT-PCR employed HTBI primers, with a second-round multiplex PCR after it. TCRdb recomputed calls from the multiplex PCR reads with MiXCR, one row per CDR3 protein. The sample includes approximately 700,000 distinct CDR3 sequences, approximately 40% of them seen just once. Material for sequencing was peripheral blood. All receptors derive from an adult man with Graves' ophthalmopathy.

Comments on this clonotype: A read error is possible here, since a much larger clone lies one base away. The CDR3 end shows no conserved phenylalanine or tryptophan, and so a read error is likely. CDR3 DNA: TGTGCCAGCGGAACTGACAGGGGCTGGGGCTACACCCTC. Translated, it gives CASGTDRGWGYTL. The V gene is TRBV6-1, the J gene TRBJ1-2; 8 bases match TRBD1. This CDR3 is 13 amino acids long. The germline V gene has CDR1 MNHNS and CDR2 SASEGT. The trim removed 8 bases at V and 8 bases at J, leaving 10 bases unmatched.

The V gene is TRBV7-9, the J gene TRBJ2-5, with 10 bases lining up with TRBD2. After removal of 3 bases from V and 6 bases from J, the junction contained 16 bases not matched to a gene. This CDR3 contains 18 residues. The germline gives CDR1 SEHNR, CDR2 FQNEAQ (reference sequence). CDR3 residues: CASSLGAFTSGKIQTQYF. The DNA for the CDR3 is TGTGCCAGCAGCTTGGGGGCGTTTACTAGCGGGAAAATACAGACCCAGTACTTC. Full variable domain (outside the CDR3, taken from reference TRBV7-9 and TRBJ2-5): DTGVSQNPRHKITKRGQNVTFRCDPISEHNRLYWYRQTLGQGPEFLTYFQNEAQLEKSRLLSDRFSAERPKGSFSTLEIQRTEQGDSAMYLCASSLGAFTSGKIQTQYFGPGTRLLVL.

About this clonotype itself: The conserved phenylalanine or tryptophan is not found at the CDR3 terminus, so this likely reflects a read error. This chain links TRBV7-9 with TRBJ1-5, with D perhaps matching TRBD1 (5 bases). From germline, CDR1 is SEHNR and CDR2 FQNEAQ (reference sequence). CDR3 length equals 13 residues. Trimming removed 3 bases at V and 4 bases at J, with 7 bases between. CDR3 sequence reads: CASSLTANQPQHS. The CDR3 DNA reads as TGTGCCAGCAGCTTGACAGCAAATCAGCCCCAGCATTCT.

This clonotype is a singleton in its sample. This sequence joins TRBV20-1 and TRBJ1-2; possible D gene TRBD1, 5 bases. Germline values: CDR1 DFQATT, CDR2 SNEGSKA (reference sequence). The V gene lost 0 bases and the J gene lost 7 bases, with 12 bases spanning the gap. This CDR3 spans 13 amino acids. CDR3 amino acids: CSARDGGTAGYTF. CDR3 DNA sequence: TGCAGTGCTAGAGATGGGGGGACTGCTGGCTACACCTTC.

V gene TRBV20-1 combines with J gene TRBJ2-7, with D perhaps given as TRBD1 or TRBD2 (5 bases each). V lost 4 bases and J 0 bases, leaving 13 bases between the germline ends. This CDR3 is built from 14 residues. Germline loops: CDR1 DFQATT, CDR2 SNEGSKA (reference sequence). The CDR3 here is CSATRDAHSYEQYF. In DNA form, the CDR3 reads TGCAGTGCTACCCGGGACGCTCACTCCTACGAGCAGTACTTC.

Only a few counts were recorded for this clonotype. The V and J genes are TRBV6-1 and TRBJ1-4; D may be TRBD1 (5 bases). Germline V gives CDR1 MNHNS, CDR2 SASEGT. Trimming removed 3 bases at V and 10 bases at J, with 9 bases between. This CDR3 spans 12 amino acids. For the CDR3, the DNA is TGTGCCAGCAGTGAGACAGTTTCAAAACTGTTTTTT. Translating it yields CASSETVSKLFF.

The J gene is TRBJ2-5, the V gene TRBV29-1; D gene unclear. The CDR3 contains 11 residues. The germline V gene has CDR1 SQVTM and CDR2 ANQGSEA. DNA for the CDR3: TGCAGTGTCGGAGCCGTAAAGACCCAGTACTTC. Its protein product is CSVGAVKTQYF.

This clonotype was seen a few times. The gene calls are TRBV19 and TRBJ2-2, with D perhaps TRBD1 (6 bases). The CDR3 is 13 residues long. With 3 bases removed from V and 7 bases from J, the gap between germline ends came to 9 bases. Germline CDR1 LNHDA, CDR2 SQIVND (reference sequence). In DNA, the CDR3 is TGTGCCAGTAGTATGTACAGGGACGGGGAGCTGTTTTTT. Protein: CASSMYRDGELFF.

The chain has TRBV10-3 and TRBJ1-6, with 10 nucleotides matching TRBD1. The J segment lost 10 bases and the V segment lost 3 bases, leaving 6 bases of the junction unmatched. Looked up from germline, CDR1 is ENHRY and CDR2 is SYGVKD. This CDR3 is built from 15 residues. The CDR3: CAISDDRGLGSPLHF. CDR3 nucleotides: TGTGCCATCAGTGACGACAGGGGGCTTGGCTCACCCCTCCACTTT.

This clonotype was seen a handful of times. The rearrangement links TRBV9 to TRBJ1-2, with 8 bases fitting TRBD1. The CDR3 has 14 amino acids. The germline V gene has CDR1 SGDLS and CDR2 YYNGEE. V lost 0 bases to trimming and J lost 8 bases; unmatched junction nucleotides: 6. CDR3 protein: CASSVAWTGSGYTF. The CDR3 DNA sequence: TGTGCCAGCAGCGTAGCTTGGACAGGGTCAGGCTACACCTTC.

This clonotype showed up many times. V is TRBV25-1 and J is TRBJ2-2; no clear D gene. V shed 11 bases and J shed 6 bases, with 7 bases lying between them. The CDR3 sequence is 10 residues long. Germline assignment: CDR1 MGHDK and CDR2 SYGVNS. CDR3 coding DNA: TGTGCCCGGGTCGCCGGGGAGCTGTTTTTT. Its translation: CARVAGELFF.

The chain uses TRBV12-3 or TRBV12-4 and TRBJ1-5, with TRBD1 matching 7 bases. This CDR3 contains 15 residues. The J segment lost 6 bases and the V segment lost 3 bases, leaving 8 bases of the junction unmatched. CDR3 coding DNA: TGTGCCAGCAGTTTTTCCAGGGGGGCGGGTCAGCCCCAGCATTTT. Its protein is CASSFSRGAGQPQHF.

About this clonotype: The junction does not match germline at one end; this may be a read error. The genes are TRBV7-9 and TRBJ1-3; D remains unclear. Germline V CDR1 and CDR2: SEHNR, FQNEAQ (reference sequence). CDR3 length: 15 amino acids. The CDR3 spells CASSQDQASGNTIYF. CDR3 in DNA: TGCGCCAGCAGCCAAGATCAGGCCTCTGGAAACACCATATATTTT.

The gene calls are TRBV6-5 and TRBJ1-2, with 8 bases aligning to TRBD1. Unmatched junction bases numbered 9, after V lost 6 bases and J lost 3 bases. This CDR3 has 15 residues. From germline, CDR1 is MNHEY and CDR2 SVGAGI. CDR3 region: CASSTDRVGDYGYTF. DNA of the CDR3: TGTGCCAGCAGCACGGACAGGGTTGGAGACTATGGCTACACCTTC.

The chain links TRBV20-1 to TRBJ2-6; D is ambiguous. Germline lookup yields CDR1 DFQATT and CDR2 SNEGSKA (reference sequence). The CDR3 extends over 15 amino acids. Trimming stripped 2 bases from V and 2 bases from J, with 10 bases between. CDR3 residues: CSARTAAAGANVLTF. The CDR3 DNA is TGCAGTGCTAGAACCGCGGCTGCTGGGGCCAACGTCCTGACTTTC.

The chain carries TRBV2 and TRBJ2-5; 10 bases line up with TRBD1. Germline loops: CDR1 SNHLY, CDR2 FYNNEI. Trimming took 8 bases from V and 9 from J; bases not matched to a gene: 12. The CDR3 consists of 14 residues. The CDR3 DNA reads as TGTGCCAGCGGCGCGACAGGGGGCAATCAGCCCCAGTACTTC. It codes for CASGATGGNQPQYF.

The chain carries TRBV2 and TRBJ1-2; D not resolved. From germline, CDR1 is SNHLY and CDR2 FYNNEI. This CDR3 has 14 amino acids. V lost 6 bases and J lost 2, with 13 bases in between. In DNA, the CDR3 is TGTGCCAGCAGAAAAAGGGCGGAAAACTATGGCTACACCTTC. This sequence encodes CASRKRAENYGYTF.

The chain recombines TRBV7-8 with TRBJ2-7; 7 positions match TRBD1. V dropped 5 bases and J dropped 3; count of bases not matched to a gene: 13. Germline lookup yields CDR1 SGHVS and CDR2 FQNEAQ. The CDR3 sequence is 16 residues long. The CDR3 spells CASSHRRTGDFYEQYF. As DNA, the CDR3 is TGTGCCAGCAGCCACCGCCGGACAGGAGATTTCTACGAGCAGTACTTC.

The sample holds a few counts of this clonotype. The rearrangement links TRBV9 to TRBJ2-5, with D perhaps TRBD2 (6 bases). Gene TRBJ2-3 matches the end of the DNA better, so the J call may be wrong. Germline values: CDR1 SGDLS, CDR2 YYNGEE. The CDR3 is made up of 11 amino acids. CDR3 nucleotides: TGTGCCAGCAGTGTGGAGGGTACGCAGTATTTT. As protein: CASSVEGTQYF.

A few counts support this clonotype. This rearrangement joins TRBV7-9 to TRBJ1-1; the D is unclear. Germline CDR1 is SEHNR and CDR2 is FQNEAQ (reference sequence). Trimming stripped 6 bases from V and 0 bases from J, with 14 bases between. This CDR3 is built from 15 residues. CDR3 DNA sequence: TGTGCCAGCAGTTTACCCCTTGAGATGAACACTGAAGCTTTCTTT. Its protein is CASSLPLEMNTEAFF.

The V call is TRBV19, the J call TRBJ2-5; 7 nucleotides line up with TRBD2. The CDR3 is 12 residues long. Germline CDR1 LNHDA, CDR2 SQIVND (reference sequence). With 9 bases clipped from V and 5 bases from J, the junction kept 6 bases outside the gene matches. The CDR3 spells CASSGVVETQYF. The CDR3 DNA reads TGTGCCAGCAGCGGGGTGGTGGAGACCCAGTACTTC.

The V and J genes are TRBV6-4 and TRBJ1-1; D is ambiguous. CDR1 and CDR2 from the germline V gene are MRHNA and SNTAGT. V shed 5 bases and J shed 9 bases, with 13 bases lying between them. The CDR3 has 12 amino acids. The CDR3 DNA follows: TGTGCCAGCAGTTCATCCGGGAGCAAAGCTTTCTTT. This sequence encodes CASSSSGSKAFF.

The rearrangement links TRBV25-1 to TRBJ2-7, with a tentative D call TRBD2 (6 bases). Germline V gene lookup returns CDR1 MGHDK and CDR2 SYGVNS. The ends were cut back, 5 bases at V and 0 bases at J, with 17 bases in the middle. The CDR3 contains 16 residues. The CDR3 coding sequence is TGTGCCAGCAGTTCCCTCGGGACTGGAGTCTCCTACGAGCAGTACTTC. Translating gives CASSSLGTGVSYEQYF.

The CDR3: CASSQAGGLLGKLFF. Written as DNA, the CDR3 is TGTGCCAGCAGCCAAGCAGGGGGCCTTCTGGGAAAACTGTTTTTT. This chain links TRBV9 with TRBJ1-4; 8 bases are shared with TRBD1. The CDR3 extends over 15 amino acids. Germline values: CDR1 SGDLS, CDR2 YYNGEE. The J segment lost 10 bases and the V segment lost 4 bases, leaving 12 bases of the junction unmatched. Based on the CDR3 plus reference TRBV9 and TRBJ1-4, the full variable domain is DSGVTQTPKHLITATGQRVTLRCSPRSGDLSVYWYQQSLDQGLQFLIQYYNGEERAKGNILERFSAQQFPDLHSELNLSSLELGDSALYFCASSQAGGLLGKLFFGSGTQLSVL.

This clonotype was counted only a few times. The chain links TRBV11-2 to TRBJ2-6; the match to TRBD1 covers 7 bases. Germline loops: CDR1 SGHAT, CDR2 FQNNGV. Trimming removed 3 bases from V and 1 base from J; junction bases left unmatched: 12. This CDR3 has 19 amino acids. This CDR3 reads CASSFRRQGIGSGANVLTF. The CDR3 DNA follows: TGTGCCAGCAGCTTTAGGAGACAGGGAATCGGTTCTGGGGCCAACGTCCTGACTTTC.

This clonotype occurred many times. The CDR3 DNA reads TGCAGTGCCAACAACAGGGGCATCACTGAAGCTTTCTTT. Translating gives CSANNRGITEAFF. The genes are TRBV20-1 and TRBJ1-1; 7 nucleotides match TRBD1. Germline V gene sequence: CDR1 DFQATT, CDR2 SNEGSKA (reference sequence). V lost 6 bases to trimming and J lost 4 bases; unmatched junction nucleotides: 8. The CDR3 is made up of 13 amino acids.

A remark on this clonotype: An end of the junction does not agree with germline; a read error may underlie this. The CDR3 sequence: CSAATGQNSGYTF. The CDR3 DNA reads TGCAGTGCAGCTACAGGGCAAAACTCTGGCTACACCTTC. This chain uses TRBV20-1 with TRBJ1-2, with D possibly TRBD1 on 6 matching bases. In germline, CDR1 is DFQATT, CDR2 SNEGSKA (reference sequence). The CDR3 totals 13 residues.

This clonotype occurred a few times. This chain links TRBV20-1 with TRBJ2-7, with D possibly matching TRBD1 (5 bases). The CDR3 runs 14 residues. The germline CDR1 and CDR2 sequences are DFQATT and SNEGSKA (reference sequence). V dropped 5 bases and J dropped 1 base, with 15 bases sitting between them. CDR3 sequence reads: CSAPLDRGSYEQYF. Written as DNA, the CDR3 is TGCAGTGCTCCCCTCGATAGGGGATCCTACGAGCAGTACTTC.

V usage is TRBV24-1 and J usage is TRBJ1-5; 9 nucleotides match TRBD1. V lost 6 bases to trimming and J lost 5 bases; unmatched junction nucleotides: 7. Germline V lookup: CDR1 KGHDR, CDR2 SFDVKD. The CDR3 totals 15 residues. The CDR3 bases are TGTGCCACCAGTTCCCCGGGACAGGGTCATCAGCCCCAGCATTTT. It translates to CATSSPGQGHQPQHF.

The table lists this clonotype with many counts. The chain links TRBV2 to TRBJ2-7; 7 bases are shared with TRBD1. Losses at the gene ends were 7 bases for V and 3 bases for J; bases not matched to a gene: 6. From germline, CDR1 is SNHLY and CDR2 FYNNEI. CDR3 size: 13 residues. The CDR3 protein is CASTGQLYYEQYF. The CDR3 coding sequence is TGTGCCAGCACGGGACAGCTGTACTACGAGCAGTACTTC.

The chain couples TRBV20-1 to TRBJ2-5; D is tentatively TRBD1 or TRBD2 (5 bases each). In germline, CDR1 is DFQATT, CDR2 SNEGSKA (reference sequence). Trimming pared 3 bases from V and 4 bases from J, leaving 12 bases between. This CDR3 is built from 13 residues. The CDR3 spells CSASEGWRETQYF. The CDR3 DNA follows: TGCAGTGCTAGTGAGGGGTGGCGAGAGACCCAGTACTTC.